Below, 17 T cell receptor beta chains from the same sample are listed, as sequenced in a study of memory CD8 T cells in hepatitis C reinfection. The time point was: pre-reinfection, 55 to 20 weeks before reinfection detection. Sorted cells were sequenced directly ex vivo without any in vitro expansion. Measured with immunoSEQ multiplex PCR; TCRdb has only the in-frame clones, and not every one. The sample has 50,000 or so clones; roughly 89% are singletons. Sequenced input: naive CD8+ T cells sorted from blood. The receptor source for this set is a man aged 18 to 29 with hepatitis C virus infection.

The chain recombines TRBV19 with TRBJ1-2; possible D gene TRBD1, 5 bases. This CDR3 contains 15 residues. V was cut by 4 bases and J by 5 bases, with 17 bases left in between. CDR1 LNHDA and CDR2 SQIVND come from the germline V gene (reference sequence). CDR3 sequence reads: CASSTGGQVYYGYTF. The CDR3 DNA reads as TGTGCCAGTAGTACGGGCGGACAAGTGTATTATGGCTACACCTTC.

This chain uses TRBV7-9 with TRBJ2-5, with TRBD2 as a possible D gene (6 bases). The J call could be wrong; TRBJ2-7 is a better fit for the DNA end. Germline-derived CDR1 and CDR2 are SEHNR and FQNEAQ (reference sequence). CDR3 length equals 15 residues. In nucleotides, the CDR3 is TGTGCCAGCAGCTTAGTGAGCGGGCCCGTGAACGAGCAGTACTTC. Its protein is CASSLVSGPVNEQYF.

This clone was observed a few times. The chain joins TRBV5-6 to TRBJ1-3; 9 bases match TRBD1. Germline values: CDR1 SGHDT, CDR2 YYEEEE. The CDR3 has 16 amino acids. The V gene end was trimmed by 3 bases and the J gene end by 0 bases; junction bases not matched to a gene: 4. CDR3 nucleotide sequence: TGTGCCAGCAGCTACGGGACAGGGCCCTCTGGAAACACCATATATTTT. As protein: CASSYGTGPSGNTIYF.

V gene TRBV30 combines with J gene TRBJ2-2; 8 bases are a match to TRBD1. With V trimmed by 7 bases and J by 5 bases, 3 bases remained unmatched. There are 12 residues in the CDR3. Per germline, CDR1 GTSNPN and CDR2 SVGIG (reference sequence). DNA of the CDR3: TGTGCCTCGGACAGGGCAACCGGGGAGCTGTTTTTT. The encoded protein is CASDRATGELFF.

The chain combines TRBV9 with TRBJ2-7, with D perhaps TRBD2 (5 bases). V was shortened by 4 bases and J by 4 bases, with 15 bases between the two germline ends. Looked up from germline, CDR1 is SGDLS and CDR2 is YYNGEE. The CDR3 is 14 amino acids. Here the CDR3 reads CASSPQEGAYEQYF. For the CDR3, the DNA is TGTGCCAGCAGCCCCCAAGAGGGCGCGTACGAGCAGTACTTC.

The chain recombines TRBV19 with TRBJ2-1; possibly TRBD2 for D (5 bases). Trimming shortened V by 9 bases and J by 2 bases, and 11 bases separated the two germline ends. Germline lookup yields CDR1 LNHDA and CDR2 SQIVND (reference sequence). CDR3 size: 13 residues. The CDR3 nucleotides read TGTGCCAGCCGGGGAGAGCCCTACAATGAGCAGTTCTTC. Its protein is CASRGEPYNEQFF.

The chain employs TRBV28 and TRBJ1-6; the D gene is possibly TRBD1 (6 bases). Germline V lookup: CDR1 MDHEN, CDR2 SYDVKM. Trimming cost V 2 bases and J 10 bases, with 15 bases left between them. This CDR3 has 15 amino acids. The CDR3 DNA follows: TGTGCCAGCAGTTTACCAGCGGGGGGCAACTCACCCCTCCACTTT. Residues: CASSLPAGGNSPLHF.

V is TRBV27 and J is TRBJ1-1; a possible D gene is TRBD1 (5 bases). The CDR3 runs to 15 residues. With 0 bases removed from V and 3 bases from J, the gap between germline ends came to 11 bases. CDR1 is MNHEY, CDR2 SMNVEV, per germline (reference sequence). In DNA, the CDR3 is TGTGCCAGCAGTTTATCGGGGGGGGAGTACACTGAAGCTTTCTTT. This sequence encodes CASSLSGGEYTEAFF.

The rearrangement uses TRBV4-3 and TRBJ1-1, with TRBD1 as a possible D gene (6 bases). The germline CDR1 and CDR2 sequences are LGHNA and YSLEER. V was cut by 0 bases and J by 5 bases, with 13 bases left in between. This CDR3 spans 15 amino acids. The CDR3 loop is CASSQDEAGETEAFF. In DNA, the CDR3 is TGCGCCAGCAGCCAAGATGAGGCAGGGGAGACTGAAGCTTTCTTT.

The gene calls are TRBV19 and TRBJ2-2, with D possibly TRBD2 on 6 matching bases. Deletions cut 5 bases from V and 4 bases from J, with 14 bases between. The CDR3 consists of 15 residues. Germline loops: CDR1 LNHDA, CDR2 SQIVND (reference sequence). The DNA for the CDR3 is TGTGCCAGTAGTCACCAGCGGGTGGTCACCGGGGAGCTGTTTTTT. It specifies CASSHQRVVTGELFF.

The chain uses TRBV11-2 and TRBJ1-4, with a weak D call TRBD1 (5 bases). CDR1 is SGHAT and CDR2 is FQNNGV in the germline V gene. With 6 bases removed from V and 3 bases from J, the gap between germline ends came to 14 bases. The CDR3 consists of 15 residues. The CDR3 DNA is TGTGCCAGCAGGCCGGGAGGCAGGGCTAATGAAAAACTGTTTTTT. Translating it yields CASRPGGRANEKLFF.

The chain has TRBV10-2 and TRBJ2-3; 13 nucleotides align to TRBD2. This CDR3 is 17 amino acids long. Germline assignment: CDR1 WSHSY and CDR2 SAAADI. J lost 5 bases, V lost 1 base, and 6 bases had no gene match. This CDR3 is CASSELGTSGTEDTQYF. CDR3 bases: TGCGCCAGCAGTGAGTTAGGGACTAGCGGGACGGAAGATACGCAGTATTTT.

The DNA for the CDR3 is TGTGCCACCCTCTGGGACACCTCCTTCTACAATGAGCAGTTCTTC. Translation: CATLWDTSFYNEQFF. The J gene is TRBJ2-1, the V gene TRBV28; tentatively, D is TRBD1 (6 bases). The CDR3 is 15 residues long. The V end was cut by 10 bases, the J end by 3 bases, with 19 bases between. Germline CDR1 reads MDHEN; CDR2 reads SYDVKM.

The gene calls are TRBV19 and TRBJ2-2; possible D gene TRBD1, 6 bases. Germline V gives CDR1 LNHDA, CDR2 SQIVND (reference sequence). Trimming left V 4 bases short and J 5 bases short, with 11 bases between. The CDR3 runs to 14 residues. Here the CDR3 DNA reads TGTGCCAGTAGTACGGACAGTTTAACCGGGGAGCTGTTTTTT. The encoded protein is CASSTDSLTGELFF.

V usage is TRBV14 and J usage is TRBJ1-4, with unresolved D. V lost 4 bases, J lost 4 bases, and 16 bases lay in between. CDR1 and CDR2 from the germline V gene are SGHDN and FVKESK. The CDR3 runs 16 residues. The CDR3 loop is CASSPRGSQSNEKLFF. CDR3 DNA: TGTGCCAGCAGCCCGCGAGGTAGTCAGAGTAATGAAAAACTGTTTTTT.

The V and J genes are TRBV5-4 and TRBJ2-5; 7 bases are shared with TRBD2. The trim removed 4 bases at V and 4 bases at J, leaving 10 bases unmatched. Per germline, CDR1 SGHNT and CDR2 YYREEE (reference sequence). The CDR3 has 15 residues. The CDR3 DNA reads as TGTGCCAGCAGCCTTGGGGGAGGGGATGTAGAGACCCAGTACTTC. This codes for CASSLGGGDVETQYF. Based on the CDR3 plus reference TRBV5-4 and TRBJ2-5, the full variable domain is ETGVTQSPTHLIKTRGQQVTLRCSSQSGHNTVSWYQQALGQGPQFIFQYYREEENGRGNFPPRFSGLQFPNYSSELNVNALELDDSALYLCASSLGGGDVETQYFGPGTRLLVL.

This clone showed up just a few times. The chain has TRBV5-6 and TRBJ2-7; 12 nucleotides line up with TRBD1. The ends lost 4 bases at V and 4 bases at J; junction bases unmatched: 9. The germline gives CDR1 SGHDT, CDR2 YYEEEE. This CDR3 is 16 amino acids long. CDR3 coding DNA: TGTGCCAGCAGCAGCCGGGACAGGGGGCTTATGTACGAGCAGTACTTC. Translating gives CASSSRDRGLMYEQYF.